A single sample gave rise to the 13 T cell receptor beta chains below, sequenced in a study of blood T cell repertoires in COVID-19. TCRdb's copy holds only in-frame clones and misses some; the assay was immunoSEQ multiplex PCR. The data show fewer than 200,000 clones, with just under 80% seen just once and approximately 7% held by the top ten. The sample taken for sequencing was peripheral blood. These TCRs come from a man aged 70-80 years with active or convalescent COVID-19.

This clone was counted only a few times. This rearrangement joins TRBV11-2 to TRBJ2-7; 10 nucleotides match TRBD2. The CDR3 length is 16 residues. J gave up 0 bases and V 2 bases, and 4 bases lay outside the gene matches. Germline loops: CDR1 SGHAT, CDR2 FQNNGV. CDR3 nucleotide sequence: TGTGCCAGCAGCTTAACGGGACTAGCGACCTCCTACGAGCAGTACTTC. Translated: CASSLTGLATSYEQYF.

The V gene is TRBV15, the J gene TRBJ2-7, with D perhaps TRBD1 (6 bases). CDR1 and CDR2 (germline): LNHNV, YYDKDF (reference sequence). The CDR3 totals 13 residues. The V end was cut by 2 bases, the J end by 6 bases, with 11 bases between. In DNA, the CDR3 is TGTGCCACCAGCAGATCCCCAGGGGCCGAGCAGTACTTC. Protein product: CATSRSPGAEQYF.

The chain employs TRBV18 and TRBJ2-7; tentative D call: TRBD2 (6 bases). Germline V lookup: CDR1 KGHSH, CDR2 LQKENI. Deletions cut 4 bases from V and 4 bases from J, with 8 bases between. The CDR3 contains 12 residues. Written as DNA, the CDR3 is TGTGCCAGCTCACTCGCGGGGTACGAGCAGTACTTC. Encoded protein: CASSLAGYEQYF.

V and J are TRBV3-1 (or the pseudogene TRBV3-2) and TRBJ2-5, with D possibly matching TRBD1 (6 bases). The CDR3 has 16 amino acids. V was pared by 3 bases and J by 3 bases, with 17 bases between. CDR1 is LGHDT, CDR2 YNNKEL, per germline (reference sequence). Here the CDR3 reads CASSHVVNSGEETQYF. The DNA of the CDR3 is TGTGCCAGCAGCCATGTCGTTAATTCAGGGGAAGAGACCCAGTACTTC.

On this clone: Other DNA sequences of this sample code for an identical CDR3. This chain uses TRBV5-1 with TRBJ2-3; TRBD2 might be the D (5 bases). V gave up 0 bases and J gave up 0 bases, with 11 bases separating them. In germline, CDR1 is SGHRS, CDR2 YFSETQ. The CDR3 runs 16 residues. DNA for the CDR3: TGCGCCAGCAGCTTGGGTGAGGGAGCCAGCACAGATACGCAGTATTTT. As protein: CASSLGEGASTDTQYF. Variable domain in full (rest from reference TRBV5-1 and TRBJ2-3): KAGVTQTPRYLIKTRGQQVTLSCSPISGHRSVSWYQQTPGQGLQFLFEYFSETQRNKGNFPGRFSGRQFSNSRSEMNVSTLELGDSALYLCASSLGEGASTDTQYFGPGTRLTVL.

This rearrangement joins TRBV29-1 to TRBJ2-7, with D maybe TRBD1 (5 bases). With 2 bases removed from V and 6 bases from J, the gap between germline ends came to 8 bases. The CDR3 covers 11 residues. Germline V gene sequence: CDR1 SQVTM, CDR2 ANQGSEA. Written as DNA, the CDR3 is TGCAGCGTTGAACAGGGTGTCGAGCAGTACTTC. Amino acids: CSVEQGVEQYF.

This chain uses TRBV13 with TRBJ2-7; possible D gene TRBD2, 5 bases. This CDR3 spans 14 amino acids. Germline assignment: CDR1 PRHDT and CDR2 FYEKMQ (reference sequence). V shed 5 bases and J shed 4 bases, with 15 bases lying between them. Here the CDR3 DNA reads TGTGCCAGCAGCGCTGAGGGTGGTGGATACGAGCAGTACTTC. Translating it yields CASSAEGGGYEQYF.

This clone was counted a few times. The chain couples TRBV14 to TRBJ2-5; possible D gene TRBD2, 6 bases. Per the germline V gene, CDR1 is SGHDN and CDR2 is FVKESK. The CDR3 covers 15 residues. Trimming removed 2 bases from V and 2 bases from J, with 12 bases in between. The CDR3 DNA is TGTGCCAGCAGCCAACAAAGAGGGAGGCAAGAGACCCAGTACTTC. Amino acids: CASSQQRGRQETQYF. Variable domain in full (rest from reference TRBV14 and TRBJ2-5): EAGVTQFPSHSVIEKGQTVTLRCDPISGHDNLYWYRRVMGKEIKFLLHFVKESKQDESGMPNNRFLAERTGGTYSTLKVQPAELEDSGVYFCASSQQRGRQETQYFGPGTRLLVL.

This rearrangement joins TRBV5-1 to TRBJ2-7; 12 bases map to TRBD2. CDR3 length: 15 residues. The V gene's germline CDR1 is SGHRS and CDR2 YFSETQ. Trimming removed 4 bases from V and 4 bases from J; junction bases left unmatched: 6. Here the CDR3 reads CASSGRTSGIYEQYF. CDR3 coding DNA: TGCGCCAGCAGCGGACGGACTAGCGGGATATACGAGCAGTACTTC.

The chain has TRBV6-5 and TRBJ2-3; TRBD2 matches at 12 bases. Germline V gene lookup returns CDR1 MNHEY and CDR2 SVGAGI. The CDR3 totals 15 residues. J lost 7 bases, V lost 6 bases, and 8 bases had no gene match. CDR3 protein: CASRGLAGGQNTQYF. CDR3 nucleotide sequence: TGTGCCAGCAGGGGGCTAGCGGGAGGGCAAAATACGCAGTATTTT.

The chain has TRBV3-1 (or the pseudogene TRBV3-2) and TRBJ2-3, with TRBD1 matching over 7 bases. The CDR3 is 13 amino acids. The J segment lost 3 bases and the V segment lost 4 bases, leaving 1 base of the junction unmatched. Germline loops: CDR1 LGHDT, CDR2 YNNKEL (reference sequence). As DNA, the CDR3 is TGTGCCAGCAGCCGGGGACAGACAGATACGCAGTATTTT. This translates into CASSRGQTDTQYF.

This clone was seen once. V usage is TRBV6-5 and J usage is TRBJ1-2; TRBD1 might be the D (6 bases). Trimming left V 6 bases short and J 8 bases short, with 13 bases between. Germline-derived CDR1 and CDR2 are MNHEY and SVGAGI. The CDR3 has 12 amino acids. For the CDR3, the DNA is TGTGCCAGCAGAACAGGGCTGGAGGGCTACACCTTC. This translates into CASRTGLEGYTF.

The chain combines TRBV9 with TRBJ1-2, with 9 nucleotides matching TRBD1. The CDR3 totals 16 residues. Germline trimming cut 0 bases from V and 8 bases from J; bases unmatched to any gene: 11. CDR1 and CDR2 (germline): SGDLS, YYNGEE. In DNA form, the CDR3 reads TGTGCCAGCAGCGTAGCCGGGACAGGGTTAGCCCAGGGCTACACCTTC. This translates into CASSVAGTGLAQGYTF.